The 24 T cell receptor beta chains reported below all come from one sample, sequenced in a study of prognosis after radiotherapy for stage I lung cancer. Multiplex PCR in two rounds served to amplify TCR beta CDR3 from genomic DNA. Individual primers that were specific to each TRBV and TRBJ gene served in first-round PCR. Using its own MiXCR run on the multiplex PCR reads, TCRdb lists one record per CDR3 protein. The table shows some 27,000 distinct CDR3 sequences, with about 41% occurring only once. The material was PBMCs, obtained before or after stereotactic body radiation therapy (not recorded which). Receptors originate from a donor at least 50 years old with non-small cell lung cancer.

Worth noting for this clonotype: It differs at one base from a far larger clone, so likely a read error. The rearrangement links TRBV6-4 to TRBJ2-3, with D possibly matching TRBD2 (10 bases). V shed 7 bases and J shed 8 bases, with 31 bases lying between them. This CDR3 is built from 18 residues. Per germline, CDR1 MRHNA and CDR2 SNTAGT. The CDR3 nucleotides are TGTGCCAGCAATCCACAGGGGGCTCTAGCGGGGGCAGGAGGTACGCAGTATTTT. This encodes CASNPQGALAGAGGTQYF.

There are many counts of this clonotype. This sequence joins TRBV6-1 and TRBJ2-7; D could derive from TRBD1 or TRBD2 (6 bases each). Germline-derived CDR1 and CDR2 are MNHNS and SASEGT. This CDR3 is built from 18 residues. V lost 11 bases, J lost 3 bases, and 32 bases lay in between. The CDR3 sequence: CAGHRRVWGLRGDYEQYF. The CDR3 nucleotides read TGTGCCGGCCACCGTAGGGTCTGGGGACTCAGGGGAGACTACGAGCAGTACTTC.

The table lists this clonotype with many counts. In nucleotides, the CDR3 is TGTGCCAGCAGTTCCTCCGGGACTAGCCGAAAACCTTACGAGCAGTACTTC. Its translation is CASSSSGTSRKPYEQYF. V usage is TRBV6-2 or TRBV6-3 and J usage is TRBJ2-7, with 9 bases aligning to TRBD2. Germline CDR1 is MNHEY and CDR2 is SVGEGT. The ends lost 4 bases at V and 4 bases at J; junction bases unmatched: 14. This CDR3 is 17 amino acids long.

This clonotype was counted ten times or more. The chain combines TRBV20-1 with TRBJ2-5; D possibly matches TRBD1 or TRBD2 (5 bases each). This CDR3 comprises 14 residues. Deletions cut 3 bases from V and 2 bases from J, with 13 bases between. The germline gives CDR1 DFQATT, CDR2 SNEGSKA (reference sequence). The CDR3 DNA reads TGCAGTGCTAGCCGGGACGGAATTCAAGAGACCCAGTACTTC. It is translated as CSASRDGIQETQYF.

Regarding this clonotype: One base separates it from a far larger clone, so it is likely a read error. The gene calls are TRBV6-8 and TRBJ2-7, with D uncertain. Germline V CDR1 and CDR2: MNHGY, SAAAGT. Between the trimmed V and J ends, which lost 1 base and 2 bases, there was a span of 12 bases. The CDR3 covers 15 residues. The DNA for the CDR3 is TGTGCCAGCAGTTACTGTCAGAGTCCTCCCTACGAGCAGTACTTC. This codes for CASSYCQSPPYEQYF.

A remark on this clonotype: A single base is all that separates this from a far larger clone, so a read error is likely. This chain links TRBV12-3 or TRBV12-4 with TRBJ2-5; D unclear. The DNA end favors TRBJ2-1, so the J call may be wrong. The CDR3 extends over 11 amino acids. This CDR3 is CATSLGPGQFF. The DNA of the CDR3 is TGTGCCACCAGTTTAGGGCCGGGGCAGTTCTTC.

This clonotype showed up many times. The chain combines TRBV29-1 with TRBJ2-2, with D unclear. The CDR3 extends over 13 amino acids. V was shortened by 4 bases and J by 0 bases, with 6 bases between the two germline ends. Germline V gives CDR1 SQVTM, CDR2 ANQGSEA. CDR3 region: CSVVLANTGELFF. The CDR3 DNA is TGCAGCGTTGTGCTGGCGAACACCGGGGAGCTGTTTTTT.

This clonotype was picked up many times. The V and J genes are TRBV20-1 and TRBJ1-2, with 7 bases fitting TRBD1. This CDR3 comprises 15 residues. Germline assignment: CDR1 DFQATT and CDR2 SNEGSKA (reference sequence). The ends lost 4 bases at V and 3 bases at J; junction bases unmatched: 11. CDR3 region: CSANPDRANDYGYTF. CDR3 in DNA: TGCAGTGCTAACCCCGACAGGGCGAATGACTATGGCTACACCTTC.

This clonotype was found many times. J is TRBJ2-3 and V is TRBV9, with 12 bases aligning to TRBD2. The CDR3 extends over 16 amino acids. The germline CDR1 and CDR2 sequences are SGDLS and YYNGEE. Trimming removed 0 bases from V and 6 bases from J; junction bases left unmatched: 5. CDR3 amino acids: CASSVGTSGGWDTQYF. The CDR3 nucleotides are TGTGCCAGCAGCGTAGGAACTAGCGGGGGGTGGGATACGCAGTATTTT.

This clonotype was counted ten times or more. The CDR3 loop reads CASSLEGPNTGELFF. The CDR3 region has the DNA TGCGCCAGCAGCTTAGAGGGGCCGAACACCGGGGAGCTGTTTTTT. The J gene is TRBJ2-2, the V gene TRBV5-1; D is possibly TRBD1 or TRBD2 (5 bases each). CDR1 and CDR2 from the germline V gene are SGHRS and YFSETQ. The CDR3 length is 15 residues. Trimming pared 2 bases from V and 0 bases from J, leaving 8 bases between.

This clonotype was observed at least ten times. A read error is possible here, since a much larger clone lies one base away. This sequence joins TRBV7-9 and TRBJ1-2; possible D gene TRBD1, 6 bases. CDR1 is SEHNR, CDR2 FQNEAQ, per germline (reference sequence). The CDR3 sequence is 15 residues long. The CDR3 is CASSLAQTGNCGYTF. The CDR3 nucleotides are TGTGCCAGCAGCTTAGCCCAAACAGGGAACTGTGGCTACACCTTC.

Ten or more counts support this clonotype. The chain uses TRBV6-4 and TRBJ2-1; D perhaps matches TRBD1 (6 bases). This CDR3 comprises 18 residues. Trimming shortened V by 0 bases and J by 0 bases, and 15 bases separated the two germline ends. The V gene's germline CDR1 is MRHNA and CDR2 SNTAGT. CDR3 sequence reads: CASSDSNRDLSSYNEQFF. CDR3 sequence (DNA): TGTGCCAGCAGTGACTCGAACAGGGACCTAAGCTCCTACAATGAGCAGTTCTTC.

Note on this clonotype: A far larger clone is off by one base, so a read error is likely. The chain employs TRBV6-4 and TRBJ2-3, with D perhaps given as TRBD1 or TRBD2 (5 bases each). Germline V gives CDR1 MRHNA, CDR2 SNTAGT. The CDR3 spans 14 residues. V was clipped by 6 bases and J by 3 bases, with 13 bases between them. CDR3 sequence reads: CASSYMGETDTQYF. The CDR3 DNA is TGTGCCAGCAGCTACATGGGGGAGACAGATACGCAGTATTTT.

In this sample, this clonotype is medium-sized. CDR3 in DNA: TGTGCCAGCAGAGCCGGAAAACGTGGGGAGCTGTTTTTT. Translating it yields CASRAGKRGELFF. The J gene is TRBJ2-2, the V gene TRBV27, with D uncertain. V lost 6 bases, J lost 8 bases, and 13 bases lay in between. CDR1 and CDR2 (germline): MNHEY, SMNVEV (reference sequence). The length of the CDR3 is 13 residues.

Many counts were recorded for this clonotype. The chain joins TRBV3-2 to TRBJ1-1. TRBV3-2 is recorded as a pseudogene. The CDR3 has 13 residues. Written as DNA, the CDR3 is TGTGCCAGCAGCCAAGAAACGAACACTGAAGCTTTCTTT. It codes for CASSQETNTEAFF.

This CDR3 reads CASNQHGVIRLLEQYF. CDR3 in DNA: TGTGCCAGCAACCAACATGGGGTAATCCGCCTGCTCGAGCAGTACTTC. The chain has TRBV7-2 and TRBJ2-7; no firm D call. The CDR3 consists of 16 residues. The V end lost 7 bases, the J end lost 6 bases, and 25 bases lay between the germline ends. Per germline, CDR1 SGHTA and CDR2 FQGNSA.

This clonotype was detected many times. The chain carries TRBV6-1 and TRBJ2-3, with TRBD2 matching 9 bases. This CDR3 has 16 residues. V shed 6 bases and J 3 bases; nucleotides not matched to a gene: 10. From germline, CDR1 is MNHNS and CDR2 SASEGT. The CDR3: CASRVVWLAGTDTQYF. In DNA, the CDR3 is TGTGCCAGCAGAGTCGTGTGGCTAGCGGGGACAGATACGCAGTATTTT.

This clonotype was seen repeatedly, ten times or more. The chain couples TRBV5-1 to TRBJ2-3; TRBD2 agrees at 9 bases. J gave up 4 bases and V 1 base, and 10 bases lay outside the gene matches. Germline V lookup: CDR1 SGHRS, CDR2 YFSETQ. The CDR3 contains 17 residues. CDR3 protein: CASSLTYSGSGADTQYF. The CDR3 region has the DNA TGCGCCAGCAGCTTGACCTATAGCGGGAGTGGGGCAGATACGCAGTATTTT.

This clonotype appeared many times. CDR3 DNA sequence: TGTGCCAGCAGCTTAGGGCCCTTAAACACCGGGGAGCTGTTTTTT. Amino acid sequence: CASSLGPLNTGELFF. J is TRBJ2-2 and V is TRBV7-8; the D is unclear. Germline V CDR1 and CDR2: SGHVS, FQNEAQ. V lost 1 base and J lost 2, with 8 bases in between. This CDR3 has 15 residues.

On this clonotype: A far larger clone differs by one base, so this is likely a read error. The rearrangement uses TRBV6-8 and TRBJ1-1, with no clear D. The germline V gene has CDR1 MNHGY and CDR2 SAAAGT. CDR3 length: 14 residues. The CDR3 bases are TGTGTCAGCAGTTACGTTTGGGGAAACACTGAAGCTTTCTTT. It encodes CVSSYVWGNTEAFF.

This clonotype was found many times. The rearrangement links TRBV12-3 or TRBV12-4 to TRBJ2-7, with D maybe TRBD1 (8 bases). V was pared by 4 bases and J by 1 base, with 14 bases between. This CDR3 region has 15 residues. The DNA for the CDR3 is TGTGCCAGCAGTTCGACAGGGGAGGGTTCCTACGAGCAGTACTTC. Residues: CASSSTGEGSYEQYF.

Turning to this clonotype: Relative to the germline gene, one junction end is altered; a read error may explain this. The rearrangement joins TRBV27 to TRBJ2-2; no firm D call. This CDR3 is built from 15 residues. Germline-derived CDR1 and CDR2 are MNHEY and SMNVEV (reference sequence). CDR3: CAGRFSTFFAVELFF. In nucleotides, the CDR3 is TGTGCCGGCAGATTTAGTACCTTTTTCGCCGTGGAGCTGTTTTTT.

This clonotype has at least ten counts. The genes are TRBV6-2 or TRBV6-3 and TRBJ2-3, with D possibly being TRBD2 (5 bases). Per the germline V gene, CDR1 is MNHEY and CDR2 is SVGEGT. This CDR3 spans 11 amino acids. V lost 7 bases and J lost 8, with 10 bases in between. This CDR3 is CASTSGGTQYF. The DNA of the CDR3 is TGTGCCAGCACCTCAGGAGGTACGCAGTATTTT.

This clonotype was detected many times. V and J are TRBV12-3 or TRBV12-4 and TRBJ1-5, with no clear D. The CDR3 is made up of 16 amino acids. With 5 bases removed from V and 6 bases from J, the gap between germline ends came to 20 bases. Here the CDR3 reads CASSHSRAPSGQPQHF. DNA of the CDR3: TGTGCCAGCAGTCACAGTAGGGCGCCATCAGGTCAGCCCCAGCATTTT.